The 18 T cell receptor beta chains presented below share a single source sample, sequenced in a study of identical twins (dated by TCRdb to about 2016). The library was obtained by 5' RACE. The listed sequencing device is Illumina HiSeq 2000. The public reads were reprocessed in TCRdb via fastp at Q25 and MiXCR, keeping in-frame beta chains. CDR3 protein sequences are deduplicated, and each keeps its most common genes and DNA. The sample includes approximately 500,000 distinct CDR3 sequences, with roughly 15% observed a single time. The ten largest clones add up to 0.44% of the sample. This sample also appeared in a second study, on yellow fever vaccine responses in identical twins.

Source material: CD4+ T cells sorted from blood. These receptors all stem from a woman between 18 and 29 years old in good health.

This clonotype was detected many times. One end of the junction does not line up with germline, which may come from a read error. The DNA for the CDR3 is TGTGCCAGCAGTTTAGAGGGGGGGAGCTCCTACGAGCAGTACTTC. It codes for CASSLEGGSSYEQYF. The V and J genes are TRBV5-1 and TRBJ2-7, with D perhaps TRBD2 (7 bases). Germline V CDR1 and CDR2: SGHRS, YFSETQ. The CDR3 has 15 amino acids. The whole variable domain, remainder taken from reference TRBV5-1 and TRBJ2-7, is KAGVTQTPRYLIKTRGQQVTLSCSPISGHRSVSWYQQTPGQGLQFLFEYFSETQRNKGNFPGRFSGRQFSNSRSEMNVSTLELGDSALYLCASSLEGGSSYEQYFGPGTRLTVT.

This clonotype has at least ten counts. The rearrangement uses TRBV7-2 and TRBJ1-2; TRBD1 agrees at 7 bases. There are 16 residues in the CDR3. Germline V gene lookup returns CDR1 SGHTA and CDR2 FQGNSA. V lost 5 bases and J lost 4; bases outside the gene matches: 13. In DNA form, the CDR3 reads TGTGCCAGCAGCCAGTCCGGGACAGTTAAGGCCTATGGCTACACCTTC. Translation: CASSQSGTVKAYGYTF.

This clonotype was seen more than once but under ten times. The chain carries TRBV24-1 and TRBJ2-2; 7 bases fit TRBD2. Looked up from germline, CDR1 is KGHDR and CDR2 is SFDVKD. J was trimmed by 3 bases and V by 7 bases; bases with no gene match: 1. The CDR3 is 13 amino acids. CDR3 sequence: CATRRGDTGELFF. The CDR3 region has the DNA TGTGCCACCAGACGGGGGGACACCGGGGAGCTGTTTTTT.

The table lists this clonotype with a few counts. The V and J genes are TRBV29-1 and TRBJ2-7, with 9 bases matching TRBD2. V shed 7 bases and J 6 bases; nucleotides not matched to a gene: 10. The CDR3 is 13 amino acids. Germline CDR1 is SQVTM and CDR2 is ANQGSEA. CDR3 amino acids: CSGLKAGGSEQYF. CDR3 DNA: TGCAGCGGATTGAAAGCGGGAGGTAGCGAGCAGTACTTC.

The chain employs TRBV10-3 and TRBJ2-1; D remains ambiguous. CDR1 ENHRY and CDR2 SYGVKD come from the germline V gene. V was clipped by 4 bases and J by 4 bases, with 11 bases between them. The CDR3 extends over 14 amino acids. The CDR3: CAISAWAFYNEQFF. For the CDR3, the DNA is TGTGCCATCAGTGCCTGGGCGTTTTACAATGAGCAGTTCTTC.

The rearrangement uses TRBV24-1 and TRBJ2-1, with TRBD2 identical over 12 bases. Trimming cost V 3 bases and J 5 bases; bases outside gene matches: 10. CDR3 length equals 18 residues. The germline V gene encodes CDR1 KGHDR and CDR2 SFDVKD. The DNA of the CDR3 is TGTGCCACCAGTGATCGGCGAACTAGCGGGAGGACGAACAATGAGCAGTTCTTC. It specifies CATSDRRTSGRTNNEQFF.

This clonotype was seen a handful of times. The chain couples TRBV6-1 to TRBJ2-2, with TRBD1 matching over 9 bases. Germline V gives CDR1 MNHNS, CDR2 SASEGT. The CDR3 loop spans 14 amino acids. The junction had 8 bases not matched to a gene; V was cut back by 5 bases and J by 10 bases. This CDR3 is CASSLDRGREELFF. The CDR3 region has the DNA TGTGCCAGCAGTCTGGACAGGGGTAGGGAGGAGCTGTTTTTT.

This clonotype was seen ten or more times. V gene TRBV29-1 combines with J gene TRBJ2-1; tentative D call: TRBD2 (6 bases). With 2 bases removed from V and 3 bases from J, the gap between germline ends came to 17 bases. The CDR3 sequence is 16 residues long. Per germline, CDR1 SQVTM and CDR2 ANQGSEA. CDR3 residues: CSVEKPRGGFYNEQFF. DNA for the CDR3: TGCAGCGTTGAAAAGCCCCGTGGGGGGTTCTACAATGAGCAGTTCTTC.

The V call is TRBV5-6, the J call TRBJ2-6; D remains ambiguous. V gave up 5 bases and J gave up 3 bases, with 6 bases separating them. The CDR3 totals 13 residues. Germline V gene lookup returns CDR1 SGHDT and CDR2 YYEEEE. Here the CDR3 DNA reads TGTGCCAGCAGGGGAATTGGGGCCAACGTCCTGACTTTC. This codes for CASRGIGANVLTF.

V usage is TRBV2 and J usage is TRBJ2-7; D gene unclear. V lost 7 bases to trimming and J lost 8 bases, with 9 bases between them. Germline V lookup: CDR1 SNHLY, CDR2 FYNNEI. The CDR3 contains 10 residues. CDR3 sequence reads: CASKLGQQYV. The CDR3 DNA reads TGTGCCAGCAAACTTGGCCAGCAGTACGTC.

On this clonotype itself: An end of the junction does not agree with germline; a read error may underlie this. The chain links TRBV12-3 or TRBV12-4 to TRBJ2-1; the match to TRBD2 covers 9 bases. CDR3 length equals 18 residues. Here the CDR3 reads CACSLRASGTFSYNEQFF. In nucleotides, the CDR3 is TGTGCCTGCAGTTTAAGGGCTAGCGGGACCTTCTCCTACAATGAGCAGTTCTTC.

The chain links TRBV11-1 to TRBJ2-1; the D gene is possibly TRBD2 (6 bases). Germline loops: CDR1 SGHAT, CDR2 FQDESV (reference sequence). The CDR3 has 18 amino acids. The V and J ends lost 4 bases and 0 bases respectively, with 19 bases between them. CDR3 protein: CASSSQGLAVHSYNEQFF. CDR3 DNA sequence: TGTGCCAGCAGCTCCCAGGGTTTAGCGGTTCACTCCTACAATGAGCAGTTCTTC.

This clonotype has more than one count but fewer than ten. The V call is TRBV5-4, the J call TRBJ2-7; tentatively, D is TRBD2 (5 bases). V was clipped by 1 base and J by 3 bases, with 20 bases between them. The CDR3 extends over 17 amino acids. Germline CDR1 reads SGHNT; CDR2 reads YYREEE (reference sequence). The CDR3 DNA sequence: TGTGCCAGCAGCTTGAATCGCGGGCTCGGGTATAGCTACGAGCAGTACTTC. This sequence encodes CASSLNRGLGYSYEQYF. Drawing the rest from reference TRBV5-4 and TRBJ2-7, the complete variable domain is ETGVTQSPTHLIKTRGQQVTLRCSSQSGHNTVSWYQQALGQGPQFIFQYYREEENGRGNFPPRFSGLQFPNYSSELNVNALELDDSALYLCASSLNRGLGYSYEQYFGPGTRLTVT.

This clonotype was found a few times. The chain has TRBV20-1 and TRBJ1-2; a possible D gene is TRBD1 (6 bases). Germline V gene lookup returns CDR1 DFQATT and CDR2 SNEGSKA (reference sequence). The CDR3 has 16 amino acids. Deletions cut 3 bases from V and 8 bases from J, with 25 bases between. For the CDR3, the DNA is TGCAGTGCTAGGGTCCTCGAGGGGGGCCCGTTGGGGGGCTACACCTTC. It yields the protein CSARVLEGGPLGGYTF.

There are a few counts of this clonotype. In DNA form, the CDR3 reads TGCGCCAGCAGGAAGACCCTCGGCACAGATACGCAGTATTTT. This translates into CASRKTLGTDTQYF. V and J are TRBV5-1 and TRBJ2-3; D unclear. Germline V gene lookup returns CDR1 SGHRS and CDR2 YFSETQ. The CDR3 is 14 residues long. The ends were cut back, 5 bases at V and 1 base at J, with 11 bases in the middle.

This clonotype was seen ten or more times. The chain employs TRBV5-1 and TRBJ2-1; 7 bases line up with TRBD2. CDR1 and CDR2 from the germline V gene are SGHRS and YFSETQ. J was trimmed by 3 bases and V by 2 bases; bases with no gene match: 8. This CDR3 region has 16 residues. The CDR3 sequence is CASSLSTSRSYNEQFF. The CDR3 region has the DNA TGCGCCAGCAGCTTATCGACTAGCCGGAGCTACAATGAGCAGTTCTTC.

The CDR3 sequence: CSARGAGGSSYEQYV. CDR3 in DNA: TGCAGTGCTAGAGGAGCGGGGGGAAGCTCCTACGAGCAGTACGTC. This rearrangement joins TRBV20-1 to TRBJ2-7; 9 positions match TRBD2. The CDR3 contains 15 residues. From germline, CDR1 is DFQATT and CDR2 SNEGSKA (reference sequence). V gave up 1 base and J gave up 0 bases; unmatched junction bases: 4.

The chain uses TRBV5-1 and TRBJ2-2; 9 nucleotides agree with TRBD1. V shed 5 bases and J 5 bases; nucleotides not matched to a gene: 13. The CDR3 consists of 17 residues. The germline CDR1 and CDR2 sequences are SGHRS and YFSETQ. As DNA, the CDR3 is TGCGCCAGCAGAGTTTTCTCGGGACAGGGACGAACCGGGGAGCTGTTTTTT. It encodes CASRVFSGQGRTGELFF.